The T cell receptor (beta chain) described here comes from a study of T cells in Graves' hyperthyroidism and ophthalmopathy. The ends lost 8 bases at V and 3 bases at J; junction bases unmatched: 3. The germline V gene encodes CDR1 SGHTA and CDR2 FQGNSA. CDR3 length: 13 amino acids. TCR beta CDR3 region amplification was performed from RNA transcripts. First-round RT-PCR of the TCR CDR3 relied on the HTBI primer set. MiXCR, run by TCRdb on the multiplex PCR reads, gives a single entry per CDR3 protein. The sample holds fewer than 650,000 distinct CDR3 sequences, approximately 14% seen once. This clonotype was seen at least ten times. Patients aged 18 to 65 had newly diagnosed hyperthyroidism lasting under 2 months. Lactation, pregnancy, other autoimmune disease or uncontrolled infection led to exclusion of patients.

This sequence joins TRBV7-2 and TRBJ2-7, with 11 bases that match TRBD2. The sequencing input was blood. The source is a middle-aged woman with Graves' hyperthyroidism. The CDR3 sequence is CASGLAGGYEQYF. The CDR3, as DNA: TGTGCCAGCGGACTAGCGGGTGGCTACGAGCAGTACTTC.